This T cell receptor (beta chain) is from a study of B cell selection in AIRE deficiency. Profiling relied on immunoSEQ multiplex PCR, and the TCRdb table lists in-frame clones only, not all of them. The table shows 20,000 to 30,000 clones, with approximately 90% occurring only once. General study results and limits: AIRE-deficient Tconv and Treg repertoires matched healthy donors in TCRBV, CDR3 length, diversity. Shared Treg sequences were biased toward short CDR3s with few non-templated nucleotide insertions. TCRbeta-only data showed 30% to 40% of shared healthy Treg sequences in healthy Tconv.

Regulatory T cells were sorted as CD4+CD25hiCD127low/negative cells. Controls came from healthy donors unrelated to patients. Turning to this clone: What it binds is not known.

The CDR3 is 14 amino acids. V dropped 2 bases and J dropped 0 bases, with 7 bases sitting between them. CDR1 is MNHEY and CDR2 is SVGAGI in the germline V gene. Sequenced material: CD4+CD25+ Tregs sorted from PBMCs. This TCR was recovered from a human donor in good health. The V gene is TRBV6-5, the J gene TRBJ1-2; D gene ambiguous. The CDR3 region is CASSYAGTNYGYTF. The CDR3 DNA is TGTGCCAGCAGTTACGCAGGTACTAACTATGGCTACACCTTC.